This entry lists 3 T cell receptor beta chains sequenced from one sample in a study of response to subunit inactivated influenza vaccine. TCRdb processed the RT-PCR reads anew with MiXCR; each CDR3 protein has one entry. The sample shows under 800,000 distinct CDR3 sequences, approximately 15% of them seen only once. The sample here was PBMCs from blood, taken 14 to 15 days before vaccination. The receptors derive from a man in his fifties or sixties who received an inactivated influenza vaccine.

This clonotype was seen more than once but under ten times. The V gene is TRBV18, the J gene TRBJ1-6, with D maybe TRBD1 (6 bases). V lost 3 bases and J 14 bases, leaving 23 bases between the germline ends. Germline loops: CDR1 KGHSH, CDR2 LQKENI. The CDR3 spans 16 residues. CDR3 sequence reads: CASSPNRKGGGGALHF. The CDR3 nucleotides read TGTGCCAGCTCACCCAACCGGAAGGGGGGGGGTGGAGCCCTCCACTTT.

This clonotype was found a few times. The chain employs TRBV7-9 and TRBJ2-3, with 12 bases lining up with TRBD2. This CDR3 is built from 17 residues. Germline V gene lookup returns CDR1 SEHNR and CDR2 FQNEAQ (reference sequence). V was clipped by 4 bases and J by 2 bases; unmatched bases: 7. The CDR3 loop is CASSSGLAGSLTDTQYF. The CDR3 coding sequence is TGTGCCAGCAGCTCCGGACTAGCGGGGTCTCTCACAGATACGCAGTATTTT.

The rearrangement joins TRBV27 to TRBJ1-5, with no clear D. The CDR3 has 16 residues. Per the germline V gene, CDR1 is MNHEY and CDR2 is SMNVEV (reference sequence). Trimming pared 5 bases from V and 1 base from J, leaving 15 bases between. The CDR3, as DNA: TGTGCCAGCAGTCCCCTATCCCCTATGAGCAATCAGCCCCAGCATTTT. Amino acids: CASSPLSPMSNQPQHF.